These T cell receptor beta chains were read from a single sample in a study of OX40 agonist ivuxolimab in advanced cancers. This table comes from immunoSEQ multiplex PCR, and its TCRdb copy is limited to in-frame clones, with some not included. The sample lists 68,000 or so clones, roughly 88% occurring once. The input for sequencing was CD4+ or CD8+ T cells sorted from blood, taken in a trial of the OX40 agonist ivuxolimab. Every receptor here comes from an adult with an advanced solid tumor such as melanoma, head and neck, liver or kidney cancer. CDR3s include the opening cysteine and the closing phenylalanine or tryptophan. Each record gives: D gene, clone size, V gene, J gene, CDR3 DNA, CDR3 protein. A D gene is named only where the DNA matches it firmly. The size entry is marked missing in some rows and otherwise reads once, few, many or a size class.

d_call: TRBD1
clone_size: .
v_call: TRBV19
j_call: TRBJ1-6
cdr3_nt: TGTGCCAGTAGTGACAGGGGGAATCATAATTCACCCCTCCACTTT
cdr3_aa: CASSDRGNHNSPLHF

d_call: TRBD1
clone_size: .
v_call: TRBV5-1
j_call: TRBJ1-1
cdr3_nt: TGCGCCAGCAGCATATTGACAGGGACTAACACTGAAGCTTTCTTT
cdr3_aa: CASSILTGTNTEAFF

d_call: .
clone_size: few
v_call: TRBV11-2
j_call: TRBJ1-2
cdr3_nt: TGTGCCAGCAGCCAAATACGGGGGAACGATAACTATGGCTACACCTTC
cdr3_aa: CASSQIRGNDNYGYTF

d_call: .
clone_size: .
v_call: TRBV5-4
j_call: TRBJ2-5
cdr3_nt: TGTGCCAGCAGCCTCGAACAGGCGGGAAGGGAGACCCAGTACTTC
cdr3_aa: CASSLEQAGRETQYF

d_call: TRBD2
clone_size: .
v_call: TRBV6-5
j_call: TRBJ2-1
cdr3_nt: TGTGCCAGCAGCCCTAGCGGGGGGGCGGGCCATGAGCAGTTCTTC
cdr3_aa: CASSPSGGAGHEQFF

d_call: .
clone_size: .
v_call: TRBV7-3
j_call: TRBJ2-3
cdr3_nt: TGTGCCAGCAGCTTAAGCGAGGGAATGGATACGCAGTATTTT
cdr3_aa: CASSLSEGMDTQYF

d_call: .
clone_size: .
v_call: TRBV4-3
j_call: TRBJ2-6
cdr3_nt: TGCGCCAGCAGCCAAGCCAGGGGTGCTGGGGCCAACGTCCTGACTTTC
cdr3_aa: CASSQARGAGANVLTF

d_call: .
clone_size: once
v_call: TRBV7-2
j_call: TRBJ1-5
cdr3_nt: TGTGCCAGCAGCCACAATACGGAGGGGCCCCAGCATTTT
cdr3_aa: CASSHNTEGPQHF

d_call: TRBD2
clone_size: .
v_call: TRBV18
j_call: TRBJ2-4
cdr3_nt: TGTGCCAGCTCACCTGGAGGGGACTATCCATACTTC
cdr3_aa: CASSPGGDYPYF

d_call: .
clone_size: .
v_call: TRBV4-3
j_call: TRBJ2-7
cdr3_nt: TGCGCCAGCAGCCAAGTTCTTCTCTACGAGCAGTACTTC
cdr3_aa: CASSQVLLYEQYF

d_call: .
clone_size: few
v_call: TRBV29-1
j_call: TRBJ1-1
cdr3_nt: TGCAGCGCAAGTCAGGGTAACACTGAAGCTTTCTTT
cdr3_aa: CSASQGNTEAFF

d_call: .
clone_size: .
v_call: TRBV7-3
j_call: TRBJ1-1
cdr3_nt: TGTGCCAGTGGACCGGGCCAGTTGGCTGAAGCTTTCTTT
cdr3_aa: CASGPGQLAEAFF

d_call: TRBD1
clone_size: .
v_call: TRBV5-4
j_call: TRBJ2-3
cdr3_nt: TGTGCCAGCAGCTTAGGAGCGGGACAGGGTGGAGATACGCAGTATTTT
cdr3_aa: CASSLGAGQGGDTQYF

d_call: .
clone_size: .
v_call: TRBV7-2
j_call: TRBJ1-1
cdr3_nt: TGTGCCAGCAGCTCAGGGAGTTCCCCGGGAGCTTTCTTT
cdr3_aa: CASSSGSSPGAFF

d_call: .
clone_size: .
v_call: TRBV7-6
j_call: TRBJ1-2
cdr3_nt: TGTGCCAGCAGCTCAGGGGAGGTCTATGGCTACACCTTC
cdr3_aa: CASSSGEVYGYTF

d_call: TRBD1
clone_size: .
v_call: TRBV11-2
j_call: TRBJ2-7
cdr3_nt: TGTGCCAGCAGCTTGGACAGGGGTCGGTACGAGCAGTACTTC
cdr3_aa: CASSLDRGRYEQYF

d_call: .
clone_size: .
v_call: TRBV2
j_call: TRBJ2-3
cdr3_nt: TGTGCCAGCAGTGTACGGGATCCAGATACGCAGTATTTT
cdr3_aa: CASSVRDPDTQYF

d_call: .
clone_size: .
v_call: TRBV4-3
j_call: TRBJ2-7
cdr3_nt: TGCGCCAGCAGCCAAGATCTCACCTCTGACGAGCAGTACTTC
cdr3_aa: CASSQDLTSDEQYF

d_call: TRBD1
clone_size: .
v_call: TRBV4-1
j_call: TRBJ2-1
cdr3_nt: TGCGCCAGCAGCCAAGGGCTCTCGGACAGGGCCTACAATGAGCAGTTCTTC
cdr3_aa: CASSQGLSDRAYNEQFF

d_call: .
clone_size: .
v_call: TRBV7-2
j_call: TRBJ1-1
cdr3_nt: TGTGCCAGCAGCTTAGAGGGGGGCTGGGTTATTGAAGCTTTCTTT
cdr3_aa: CASSLEGGWVIEAFF

d_call: .
clone_size: few
v_call: TRBV9
j_call: TRBJ1-2
cdr3_nt: TGTGCCAGCAGCGTAGACCGGGGTGCCTATGGCTACACCTTC
cdr3_aa: CASSVDRGAYGYTF

d_call: TRBD1
clone_size: .
v_call: TRBV5-4
j_call: TRBJ2-3
cdr3_nt: TGTGCCAGCAGCTTTCCCGGTCCAGGGGGTAGCACAGATACGCAGTATTTT
cdr3_aa: CASSFPGPGGSTDTQYF

d_call: .
clone_size: .
v_call: TRBV7-2
j_call: TRBJ1-1
cdr3_nt: TGTGCCAGCAGCTCCCCCTACAGGAACACTGAAGCTTTCTTT
cdr3_aa: CASSSPYRNTEAFF

d_call: TRBD1
clone_size: once
v_call: TRBV18
j_call: TRBJ1-1
cdr3_nt: TGTGCCAGCTCACCGGGACAGGTGTTGAACACTGAAGCTTTCTTT
cdr3_aa: CASSPGQVLNTEAFF

d_call: .
clone_size: .
v_call: TRBV7-7
j_call: TRBJ2-5
cdr3_nt: TGTGCTAGCAGGCTTGGGACAGCGGGGGATGAGACCCAGTACTTC
cdr3_aa: CASRLGTAGDETQYF

d_call: .
clone_size: .
v_call: TRBV2
j_call: TRBJ2-7
cdr3_nt: TGTGCCAGCAGTGAAGGGGGAGGCGGGGCATACGAGCAGTACTTC
cdr3_aa: CASSEGGGGAYEQYF

d_call: TRBD1
clone_size: .
v_call: TRBV11-3
j_call: TRBJ2-1
cdr3_nt: TGTGCCAGCAGCTTGGGACAGTACAATGAGCAGTTCTTC
cdr3_aa: CASSLGQYNEQFF

d_call: TRBD1
clone_size: .
v_call: TRBV4-1
j_call: TRBJ1-1
cdr3_nt: TGCGCCAGCAGCCATACAAAGGACAGGGGATGGACTGAAGCTTTCTTT
cdr3_aa: CASSHTKDRGWTEAFF

d_call: .
clone_size: few
v_call: TRBV7-3
j_call: TRBJ1-2
cdr3_nt: TGTGCCAGCAGCTTGGAAGGGCATGGCTACACCTTC
cdr3_aa: CASSLEGHGYTF

d_call: .
clone_size: few
v_call: TRBV5-8
j_call: TRBJ2-7
cdr3_nt: TGTGCCTCAAGGACAGAGGGTTCCTACGAGCAGTACTTC
cdr3_aa: CASRTEGSYEQYF

d_call: TRBD2
clone_size: once
v_call: TRBV29-1
j_call: TRBJ2-5
cdr3_nt: TGCAGCGTCCATTTACGCGGGGGGGCCCAAGAGGCCCAGTACTTC
cdr3_aa: CSVHLRGGAQEAQYF

d_call: TRBD2
clone_size: .
v_call: TRBV5-1
j_call: TRBJ2-1
cdr3_nt: TGCGCCAGCAGCCGCCAAGGGGTAGCGGGGTGGGATGAGCAGTTCTTC
cdr3_aa: CASSRQGVAGWDEQFF

d_call: .
clone_size: .
v_call: TRBV21-1
j_call: TRBJ2-7
cdr3_nt: TGTGCCAGCAGCCATGGGGGCGTGAAGTACTTC
cdr3_aa: CASSHGGVKYF

d_call: .
clone_size: .
v_call: TRBV7-8
j_call: TRBJ1-5
cdr3_nt: TGTGCCAGCAGACCGTCCACGCATCAGCCCCAGCATTTT
cdr3_aa: CASRPSTHQPQHF

d_call: .
clone_size: .
v_call: TRBV5-6
j_call: TRBJ1-1
cdr3_nt: TGTGCCAGCAGCTTGGGCTGGAGTGGACGGCCCGAAGCTTTCTTT
cdr3_aa: CASSLGWSGRPEAFF

d_call: TRBD2
clone_size: once
v_call: TRBV7-3
j_call: TRBJ2-2
cdr3_nt: TGTGCCAGCAGCTATGCCGGGGGGGCGAACACCGGGGAGCTGTTTTTT
cdr3_aa: CASSYAGGANTGELFF

d_call: .
clone_size: .
v_call: TRBV19
j_call: TRBJ1-1
cdr3_nt: TGTGCCAGTAGTGCGACTTACGTCACTGAAGCTTTCTTT
cdr3_aa: CASSATYVTEAFF